This T cell receptor beta chain was sequenced for a study of cytomegalovirus exposure and HLA in healthy donors. Study results and limitations: Analyzed later, most CMV-associated TCR beta chains appeared HLA-restricted.

On this clone itself: The antigen is not known.

PCR involved 60 Vbeta and 13 Jbeta primers. Libraries were prepared by immunoSEQ multiplex PCR; TCRdb keeps only in-frame clonotypes and omits some of them. Among over 75,000 clones listed, roughly 9.4% were seen once. The donors were healthy bone marrow donors. The clonotype comes from a man aged 45-65 years in good health and CMV-seropositive. Sample: PBMCs.

CDR3 residues: CASSYLRQLNTEAFF. The DNA for the CDR3 is TGTGCCAGCAGTTACTTAAGACAGCTGAACACTGAAGCTTTCTTT. V is TRBV6-5 and J is TRBJ1-1; weak D call: TRBD1 (5 bases). Per the germline V gene, CDR1 is MNHEY and CDR2 is SVGAGI. V shed 1 base and J shed 0 bases, with 9 bases lying between them. This CDR3 is 15 amino acids long.